These 7 T cell receptor beta chains share one sample of origin, sequenced in a study of identical twins. TCRdb passed the 5' RACE reads through MiXCR, listing each CDR3 protein once. Of about 550,000 distinct CDR3 sequences listed, 20% to 25% are singletons. These data were also reused for a study on yellow fever vaccine responses in identical twins.

The sample comprised CD4+ T cells sorted from blood. These receptors were taken from a woman between 18 and 29 years old in good health.

This chain joins TRBV7-2 and TRBJ2-5; 10 bases are a match to TRBD2. Germline CDR1 and CDR2: SGHTA and FQGNSA. This CDR3 has 16 residues. V lost 3 bases, J lost 4 bases, and 8 bases stayed unmatched. The CDR3 DNA reads TGTGCCAGCAGCTTCGGGAGCGGGAGGGCCGGAGAGACCCAGTACTTC. This codes for CASSFGSGRAGETQYF.

The V gene is TRBV20-1, the J gene TRBJ1-1, with D tentatively TRBD1 (5 bases). Per the germline V gene, CDR1 is DFQATT and CDR2 is SNEGSKA (reference sequence). The CDR3 runs 15 residues. Between the trimmed V and J ends, which lost 3 bases and 0 bases, there was a span of 14 bases. This CDR3 is CSASASGTVNTEAFF. As DNA, the CDR3 is TGCAGTGCTAGTGCATCCGGGACGGTGAACACTGAAGCTTTCTTT.

This chain links TRBV12-3 or TRBV12-4 with TRBJ1-5, with 8 bases lining up with TRBD1. J was trimmed by 5 bases and V by 5 bases; bases with no gene match: 8. The CDR3 has 15 amino acids. This CDR3 is CASSPDRVLDQPQHF. The CDR3 bases are TGTGCCAGCAGTCCGGACAGGGTCCTCGATCAGCCCCAGCATTTT.

The chain combines TRBV11-3 with TRBJ2-1, with 7 bases lining up with TRBD1. With 5 bases clipped from V and 8 bases from J, the junction kept 6 bases outside the gene matches. Germline loops: CDR1 SGHNT, CDR2 YENEEA. The length of the CDR3 is 13 residues. Written as DNA, the CDR3 is TGTGCCAGCAGCATGGACAGGCTACATGAGCAGTTCTTC. This encodes CASSMDRLHEQFF.

The chain recombines TRBV20-1 with TRBJ2-1; 13 bases line up with TRBD2. Losses at the gene ends were 4 bases for V and 5 bases for J; bases not matched to a gene: 5. In germline, CDR1 is DFQATT, CDR2 SNEGSKA (reference sequence). The CDR3 sequence is 15 residues long. The CDR3 sequence: CSAIGTSGTNNEQFF. The CDR3 region has the DNA TGCAGTGCTATCGGGACTAGCGGGACAAACAATGAGCAGTTCTTC.

This chain links TRBV5-1 with TRBJ1-2; 12 nucleotides agree with TRBD1. This CDR3 spans 17 amino acids. Trimming at V came to 3 bases and at J to 4 bases, leaving 10 bases not matched to a gene. CDR1 and CDR2 (germline): SGHRS, YFSETQ. CDR3 region: CASSSLGQGALSYGYTF. The DNA of the CDR3 is TGCGCCAGCAGCTCCCTGGGACAGGGGGCGCTAAGCTATGGCTACACCTTC.

This clonotype was observed a handful of times. Written as DNA, the CDR3 is TGTGCCAGCAACGGACAGGGGGACACCGGGGAGCTGTTTTTT. This translates into CASNGQGDTGELFF. The rearrangement links TRBV12-3 or TRBV12-4 to TRBJ2-2; 10 bases map to TRBD1. This CDR3 region has 14 residues. V shed 7 bases and J 3 bases; nucleotides not matched to a gene: 2.